The clone carrying this T cell receptor (beta chain) was picked up one time. The data were obtained in a study of blood T cell repertoires in COVID-19. Study summary: Acute-phase and convalescent COVID-19 samples originated in the United States, Italy and Spain. PBMCs, B-cell-depleted T cells, or T cells provided the cDNA or gDNA that made up the material.

Seattle-derived patients entered the study during active infection and were followed longitudinally. This CDR3 is built from 15 residues. From germline, CDR1 is MDHEN and CDR2 SYDVKM. Trimming cost V 4 bases and J 11 bases; bases outside gene matches: 14. TCRdb's copy holds only in-frame clones and misses some; the assay was immunoSEQ multiplex PCR. The sample lists approximately 290,000 clones; approximately 90% were seen once. V usage is TRBV28 and J usage is TRBJ2-1; 7 nucleotides align to TRBD2. Sample: peripheral blood. This receptor was identified in a woman aged 25-40 years with COVID-19, enrolled during active disease. The CDR3 reads CASSSRLLALQKQFF. CDR3 DNA: TGTGCCAGCAGTTCCCGGTTACTAGCGCTACAGAAGCAGTTCTTC.